Presented here are 32 T cell receptor beta chains from one specimen sequenced in a study of blood T cell repertoires in COVID-19. Sequenced by immunoSEQ multiplex PCR; TCRdb stores in-frame clones only, minus some. The sample lists more than 55,000 clones, about 92% occurring once. Sequencing used peripheral blood. These receptors were obtained from a man aged 50 to 60 with active COVID-19.

J is TRBJ2-2 and V is TRBV18; perhaps TRBD1 as D (7 bases). The CDR3 runs to 17 residues. CDR1 is KGHSH and CDR2 is LQKENI in the germline V gene. V lost 1 base and J lost 4, with 16 bases in between. Here the CDR3 reads CASSPRNRQGGTGELFF. The CDR3 DNA reads as TGTGCCAGCTCACCACGGAATAGACAGGGAGGCACCGGGGAGCTGTTTTTT.

CDR3 loop: CASSQERTSGYNEQFF. DNA of the CDR3: TGTGCCAGCAGCCAAGAGAGGACTAGCGGCTACAATGAGCAGTTCTTC. This sequence joins TRBV4-2 and TRBJ2-1, with 10 bases fitting TRBD2. The germline gives CDR1 LGHNA, CDR2 YNFKEQ. This CDR3 is 16 amino acids long. Losses at the gene ends were 0 bases for V and 3 bases for J; bases not matched to a gene: 2.

The J gene is TRBJ2-3, the V gene TRBV13, with TRBD2 matching 8 bases. CDR1 is PRHDT, CDR2 FYEKMQ, per germline (reference sequence). V lost 0 bases, J lost 6 bases, and 2 bases stayed unmatched. The CDR3 runs to 14 residues. The CDR3: CASSLGRGADTQYF. The CDR3 DNA reads as TGTGCCAGCAGCTTAGGGCGGGGGGCCGATACGCAGTATTTT.

V gene TRBV5-4 combines with J gene TRBJ2-3, with 10 nucleotides matching TRBD2. Per germline, CDR1 SGHNT and CDR2 YYREEE (reference sequence). With 2 bases clipped from V and 2 bases from J, the junction kept 5 bases outside the gene matches. The CDR3 length is 16 residues. The CDR3 spells CASSLYTSGNTDTQYF. CDR3 bases: TGTGCCAGCAGCTTATATACTAGCGGGAACACAGATACGCAGTATTTT.

This clone was seen only a few times. V and J are TRBV19 and TRBJ2-1; TRBD2 matches 8 bases. The V gene end was trimmed by 6 bases and the J gene end by 5 bases; junction bases not matched to a gene: 12. There are 16 residues in the CDR3. The germline V gene encodes CDR1 LNHDA and CDR2 SQIVND (reference sequence). CDR3 sequence reads: CASRGLERGPNNEQFF. The CDR3 bases are TGTGCCAGTAGGGGCTTGGAGCGGGGGCCAAACAATGAGCAGTTCTTC.

The chain has TRBV18 and TRBJ1-6; D gene unclear. Per germline, CDR1 KGHSH and CDR2 LQKENI. Between the trimmed V and J ends, which lost 6 bases and 10 bases, there was a span of 13 bases. CDR3 size: 13 residues. The CDR3 protein is CASSPREESPLHF. The CDR3, as DNA: TGTGCCAGCTCCCCGCGGGAAGAGTCACCCCTCCACTTT.

This chain connects TRBV3-1 (or the pseudogene TRBV3-2) to TRBJ2-2; D is unclear. Per the germline V gene, CDR1 is LGHDT and CDR2 is YNNKEL (reference sequence). CDR3 length equals 15 residues. V dropped 3 bases and J dropped 2 bases, with 10 bases sitting between them. Written as DNA, the CDR3 is TGTGCCAGCAGCCAGGAACACAGAAACACCGGGGAGCTGTTTTTT. This sequence encodes CASSQEHRNTGELFF.

V usage is TRBV4-2 and J usage is TRBJ1-1; D perhaps matches TRBD1 (5 bases). The CDR3 is 14 residues long. The germline V and J ends were trimmed by 0 bases and 3 bases, with 8 bases remaining between them. Germline-derived CDR1 and CDR2 are LGHNA and YNFKEQ. The DNA for the CDR3 is TGTGCCAGCAGCCAAGATCAGGGTTACACTGAAGCTTTCTTT. It is translated as CASSQDQGYTEAFF.

The V gene is TRBV5-4, the J gene TRBJ2-1, with 8 bases that match TRBD2. CDR1 and CDR2 (germline): SGHNT, YYREEE (reference sequence). The CDR3 is made up of 15 amino acids. V lost 5 bases to trimming and J lost 10 bases; unmatched junction nucleotides: 14. The DNA for the CDR3 is TGTGCCAGCAGTTCCGGGGGGGTCAGCGCGGTAGAGCAGTTCTTC. This sequence encodes CASSSGGVSAVEQFF.

This rearrangement joins TRBV19 to TRBJ1-2; 12 positions agree with TRBD1. Losses at the gene ends were 9 bases for V and 4 bases for J; bases not matched to a gene: 3. This CDR3 comprises 13 residues. Germline CDR1 LNHDA, CDR2 SQIVND (reference sequence). The CDR3 loop reads CASRDRGPYGYTF. The CDR3 coding sequence is TGTGCCAGCAGGGACAGGGGGCCCTATGGCTACACCTTC.

The chain carries TRBV7-6 and TRBJ2-2, with 10 nucleotides matching TRBD2. Trimming removed 5 bases from V and 0 bases from J; junction bases left unmatched: 9. Germline values: CDR1 SGHVS, CDR2 FNYEAQ. The CDR3 has 18 amino acids. CDR3 region: CASSTPSGTSANTGELFF. The CDR3 DNA sequence: TGTGCCAGCAGCACGCCGTCCGGGACTAGCGCGAACACCGGGGAGCTGTTTTTT.

The chain links TRBV19 to TRBJ2-3, with unresolved D. Trimming stripped 10 bases from V and 2 bases from J, with 13 bases between. The CDR3 is made up of 13 amino acids. The germline V gene encodes CDR1 LNHDA and CDR2 SQIVND (reference sequence). The CDR3 region is CATATADTDTQYF. CDR3 sequence (DNA): TGTGCCACCGCCACGGCGGACACAGATACGCAGTATTTT.

A single count supports this clone. This chain joins TRBV7-8 and TRBJ2-1; possibly TRBD2 for D (6 bases). This CDR3 region has 16 residues. V was pared by 7 bases and J by 2 bases, with 18 bases between. Per the germline V gene, CDR1 is SGHVS and CDR2 is FQNEAQ. The CDR3 DNA follows: TGTGCCAGCAACCCACTGGGGGGTGGAACCTACAATGAGCAGTTCTTC. This gives the protein CASNPLGGGTYNEQFF.

V usage is TRBV18 and J usage is TRBJ1-3; 9 bases match TRBD1. Germline lookup yields CDR1 KGHSH and CDR2 LQKENI. The CDR3 length is 16 residues. With V trimmed by 3 bases and J by 3 bases, 6 bases remained unmatched. Here the CDR3 reads CASSPQGQGFGNTIYF. DNA of the CDR3: TGTGCCAGCTCACCCCAGGGACAGGGTTTTGGAAACACCATATATTTT.

The chain couples TRBV20-1 to TRBJ2-5; D not resolved. Germline CDR1 DFQATT, CDR2 SNEGSKA (reference sequence). The CDR3 sequence is 10 residues long. The CDR3 sequence is CRCDQETQYF. The DNA for the CDR3 is TGCAGGTGCGACCAAGAGACCCAGTACTTC.

This clone appeared a single time. The chain uses TRBV5-8 and TRBJ1-4, with a tentative D call TRBD1 (5 bases). The CDR3 totals 16 residues. Germline CDR1 reads SGHTS; CDR2 reads YDEGEE. V shed 6 bases and J shed 8 bases, with 23 bases lying between them. DNA of the CDR3: TGTGCCAGCACCCCCATGAGGGGTGGAGGGATCGAAAAACTGTTTTTT. Its protein is CASTPMRGGGIEKLFF.

The CDR3 region has the DNA TGTGCCAGCAGCTTGTCGGCGTCAGGTCAGAGTGGCTACACCTTC. Its protein product is CASSLSASGQSGYTF. V and J are TRBV5-5 and TRBJ1-2; D gene ambiguous. The V and J ends lost 1 base and 7 bases respectively, with 17 bases between them. The CDR3 is 15 residues long. The germline V gene encodes CDR1 SGHKS and CDR2 YYEKEE (reference sequence).

CDR3: CASSPGGTVNEKLFF. CDR3 DNA sequence: TGTGCCAGCAGCCCCGGAGGGACAGTGAATGAAAAACTGTTTTTT. The rearrangement uses TRBV14 and TRBJ1-4, with TRBD1 identical over 7 bases. Germline trimming cut 4 bases from V and 5 bases from J; bases unmatched to any gene: 7. The CDR3 covers 15 residues. Germline V gives CDR1 SGHDN, CDR2 FVKESK.

The chain employs TRBV10-3 and TRBJ1-2; no definite D call. The V end lost 6 bases, the J end lost 2 bases, and 22 bases lay between the germline ends. The germline gives CDR1 ENHRY, CDR2 SYGVKD. This CDR3 region has 17 residues. The CDR3 bases are TGTGCCATCAGGATTGCCCTTGAGGAAGGTCTCAACTATGGCTACACCTTC. It codes for CAIRIALEEGLNYGYTF.

V usage is TRBV7-3 and J usage is TRBJ1-2; TRBD1 matches 8 bases. After removal of 5 bases from V and 7 bases from J, the junction contained 6 bases not matched to a gene. This CDR3 region has 13 residues. CDR1 and CDR2 (germline): SGHTA, FQGTGA. The CDR3 sequence is CASSRSGGAGYTF. For the CDR3, the DNA is TGTGCCAGCAGCCGATCAGGGGGCGCTGGCTACACCTTC.

The chain uses TRBV27 and TRBJ1-6, with a tentative D call TRBD1 (6 bases). The CDR3 extends over 14 amino acids. The germline V and J ends were trimmed by 2 bases and 10 bases, with 12 bases remaining between them. The germline V gene encodes CDR1 MNHEY and CDR2 SMNVEV (reference sequence). CDR3 amino acids: CASSLVRGNSPLHF. CDR3 DNA: TGTGCCAGCAGTTTAGTCAGGGGTAACTCACCCCTCCACTTT.

The J gene is TRBJ1-6, the V gene TRBV18, with D perhaps matching TRBD1 (5 bases). V dropped 2 bases and J dropped 14 bases, with 13 bases sitting between them. Germline values: CDR1 KGHSH, CDR2 LQKENI. The CDR3 is 13 residues long. This chain's CDR3 is CASSPNWGVALHF. Here the CDR3 DNA reads TGTGCCAGCTCACCAAACTGGGGGGTAGCCCTCCACTTT.

The gene calls are TRBV5-4 and TRBJ1-2; 9 bases line up with TRBD1. J gave up 4 bases and V 3 bases, and 7 bases lay outside the gene matches. CDR3 length: 15 amino acids. Germline V gene data show CDR1 as SGHNT and CDR2 as YYREEE (reference sequence). CDR3 DNA: TGTGCCAGCAGCTCACCGGGACAGGGACGCTATGGCTACACCTTC. It codes for CASSSPGQGRYGYTF.

For this clone: The junction does not match germline at one end; this may be a read error. The chain uses TRBV5-6 and TRBJ2-7; tentative D call: TRBD1 (5 bases). This CDR3 contains 11 residues. CDR1 SGHDT and CDR2 YYEEEE come from the germline V gene. CDR3 DNA: TGTGCCAGCAGCTTGGGGCAGGGCCCCACCTTC. Translated, it gives CASSLGQGPTF.

The chain is built from TRBV15 and TRBJ2-5; maybe TRBD2 (6 bases). Germline CDR1 and CDR2: LNHNV and YYDKDF (reference sequence). CDR3 length: 15 amino acids. V was pared by 0 bases and J by 2 bases, with 10 bases between. CDR3 protein: CATSRDLGGQETQYF. The CDR3 bases are TGTGCCACCAGCAGAGATTTGGGGGGTCAAGAGACCCAGTACTTC.

The genes are TRBV7-3 and TRBJ2-1; a possible D gene is TRBD2 (6 bases). V lost 3 bases and J lost 0, with 12 bases in between. The CDR3 covers 16 residues. The germline V gene has CDR1 SGHTA and CDR2 FQGTGA. The CDR3 sequence is CASSFSGGSSYNEQFF. The CDR3 DNA reads TGTGCCAGCAGCTTTAGCGGAGGTAGCTCCTACAATGAGCAGTTCTTC. Full variable domain (outside the CDR3, taken from reference TRBV7-3 and TRBJ2-1): GAGVSQTPSNKVTEKGKYVELRCDPISGHTALYWYRQSLGQGPEFLIYFQGTGAADDSGLPNDRFFAVRPEGSVSTLKIQRTERGDSAVYLCASSFSGGSSYNEQFFGPGTRLTVL.

The chain carries TRBV5-1 and TRBJ2-2; the D gene is possibly TRBD1 (5 bases). V lost 2 bases, J lost 2 bases, and 10 bases lay in between. Per germline, CDR1 SGHRS and CDR2 YFSETQ. The CDR3 length is 15 residues. The chain's CDR3 is CASSFGDRNTGELFF. CDR3 nucleotides: TGCGCCAGCAGCTTCGGAGACAGAAACACCGGGGAGCTGTTTTTT. Using reference TRBV5-1 and TRBJ2-2 for the parts outside the CDR3, the full variable domain is KAGVTQTPRYLIKTRGQQVTLSCSPISGHRSVSWYQQTPGQGLQFLFEYFSETQRNKGNFPGRFSGRQFSNSRSEMNVSTLELGDSALYLCASSFGDRNTGELFFGEGSRLTVL.

The chain has TRBV7-2 and TRBJ2-7; TRBD2 matches at 16 bases. Germline assignment: CDR1 SGHTA and CDR2 FQGNSA. The CDR3 extends over 19 amino acids. V lost 5 bases to trimming and J lost 5 bases; unmatched junction nucleotides: 15. This chain's CDR3 is CASSPSPFGTSGGAHEQYF. The CDR3 DNA reads TGTGCCAGCAGCCCCAGCCCGTTCGGGACTAGCGGGGGGGCCCACGAGCAGTACTTC. The variable domain in full, completed from reference TRBV7-2 and TRBJ2-7, reads GAGVSQSPSNKVTEKGKDVELRCDPISGHTALYWYRQSLGQGLEFLIYFQGNSAPDKSGLPSDRFSAERTGGSVSTLTIQRTQQEDSAVYLCASSPSPFGTSGGAHEQYFGPGTRLTVT.

The V call is TRBV10-1, the J call TRBJ2-7, with D perhaps TRBD2 (5 bases). The CDR3 consists of 15 residues. Trimming removed 7 bases at V and 4 bases at J, with 20 bases between. The germline V gene encodes CDR1 WNHNN and CDR2 SYGVQD (reference sequence). The CDR3 sequence: CASTCGATISYEQYF. CDR3 sequence (DNA): TGCGCCAGCACTTGTGGTGCGACTATCTCTTACGAGCAGTACTTC.

The chain links TRBV7-9 to TRBJ2-1; 13 bases agree with TRBD2. CDR3 size: 16 residues. V lost 3 bases to trimming and J lost 4 bases; unmatched junction nucleotides: 3. Per germline, CDR1 SEHNR and CDR2 FQNEAQ (reference sequence). The CDR3 sequence is CASSFWTSGRYNEQFF. CDR3 nucleotides: TGTGCCAGCAGCTTTTGGACTAGCGGGAGATACAATGAGCAGTTCTTC. The whole variable domain, filled in from reference TRBV7-9 and TRBJ2-1, reads DTGVSQNPRHKITKRGQNVTFRCDPISEHNRLYWYRQTLGQGPEFLTYFQNEAQLEKSRLLSDRFSAERPKGSFSTLEIQRTEQGDSAMYLCASSFWTSGRYNEQFFGPGTRLTVL.

This chain links TRBV2 with TRBJ2-7; possibly TRBD1 for D (6 bases). Germline V gives CDR1 SNHLY, CDR2 FYNNEI. The CDR3 totals 15 residues. V was cut by 8 bases and J by 6 bases, with 23 bases left in between. The CDR3 DNA reads as TGTGCCAGCCTCCGCGGCACAGGGACAATCTTCGAGCAGTACTTC. Its protein is CASLRGTGTIFEQYF.

This clone was seen a few times. The chain links TRBV7-2 to TRBJ2-7, with TRBD2 identical over 10 bases. CDR1 and CDR2 (germline): SGHTA, FQGNSA. V lost 1 base to trimming and J lost 3 bases; unmatched junction nucleotides: 3. The CDR3 has 15 residues. The CDR3 sequence is CASSLGGTSVYEQYF. The CDR3 region has the DNA TGTGCCAGCAGCTTAGGCGGGACTAGCGTCTACGAGCAGTACTTC. Full variable domain (remainder filled in from reference TRBV7-2 and TRBJ2-7): GAGVSQSPSNKVTEKGKDVELRCDPISGHTALYWYRQSLGQGLEFLIYFQGNSAPDKSGLPSDRFSAERTGGSVSTLTIQRTQQEDSAVYLCASSLGGTSVYEQYFGPGTRLTVT.